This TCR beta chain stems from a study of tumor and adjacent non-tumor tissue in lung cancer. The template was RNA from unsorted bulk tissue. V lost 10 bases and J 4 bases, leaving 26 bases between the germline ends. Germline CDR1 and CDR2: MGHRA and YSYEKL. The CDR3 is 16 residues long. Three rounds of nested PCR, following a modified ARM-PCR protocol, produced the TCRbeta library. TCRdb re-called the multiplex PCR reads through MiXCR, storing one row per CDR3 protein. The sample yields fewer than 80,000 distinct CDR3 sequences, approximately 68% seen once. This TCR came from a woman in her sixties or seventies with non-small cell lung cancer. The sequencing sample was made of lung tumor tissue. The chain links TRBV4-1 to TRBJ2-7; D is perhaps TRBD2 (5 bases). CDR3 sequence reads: CATSLGHTLRSYEQYF. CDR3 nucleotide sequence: TGCGCCACTAGCCTCGGCCACACGCTTAGATCATACGAGCAGTACTTC.